One sample yielded the 13 T cell receptor beta chains listed below, sequenced in a study of blood T cell repertoires in COVID-19. Here immunoSEQ multiplex PCR was the method, and the copy in TCRdb shows in-frame clones only, minus some. The sample holds under 200,000 clones, roughly 80% seen once. Input material: PBMCs or T cells enriched from blood (not recorded which). The receptors were sampled from a woman in her thirties or forties with acute COVID-19.

V is TRBV20-1 and J is TRBJ1-2; D is undetermined. Between the trimmed V and J ends, which lost 3 bases and 2 bases, there was a span of 7 bases. This CDR3 has 12 residues. The germline V gene has CDR1 DFQATT and CDR2 SNEGSKA (reference sequence). The CDR3 region has the DNA TGCAGTGCTAGTCGGGGAAACTATGGCTACACCTTC. Encoded protein: CSASRGNYGYTF.

This sequence joins TRBV10-3 and TRBJ1-3; 8 bases fit TRBD1. V shed 6 bases and J 3 bases; nucleotides not matched to a gene: 10. The CDR3 has 16 residues. Germline V gives CDR1 ENHRY, CDR2 SYGVKD. Written as DNA, the CDR3 is TGTGCCATCAGAGCCCCTGACAGGGGAGGTGGAAACACCATATATTTT. Its translation is CAIRAPDRGGGNTIYF.

The CDR3 is CAWRRRLGTNTGELFF. The DNA for the CDR3 is TGTGCCTGGAGAAGGAGACTAGGTACGAACACCGGGGAGCTGTTTTTT. The chain recombines TRBV30 with TRBJ2-2; D perhaps matches TRBD2 (6 bases). The V end lost 3 bases, the J end lost 0 bases, and 14 bases lay between the germline ends. CDR1 GTSNPN and CDR2 SVGIG come from the germline V gene (reference sequence). CDR3 length: 16 amino acids.

This rearrangement joins TRBV19 to TRBJ1-5, with D maybe TRBD1 (6 bases). The CDR3 covers 15 residues. Between the trimmed V and J ends, which lost 6 bases and 5 bases, there was a span of 17 bases. Germline values: CDR1 LNHDA, CDR2 SQIVND (reference sequence). The CDR3: CASSAPDRFYQPQHF. Here the CDR3 DNA reads TGTGCCAGTAGCGCCCCCGACAGGTTCTATCAGCCCCAGCATTTT. The variable domain in full, completed from reference TRBV19 and TRBJ1-5, reads DGGITQSPKYLFRKEGQNVTLSCEQNLNHDAMYWYRQDPGQGLRLIYYSQIVNDFQKGDIAEGYSVSREKKESFPLTVTSAQKNPTAFYLCASSAPDRFYQPQHFGDGTRLSIL.

This clone was found a few times. V usage is TRBV5-6 and J usage is TRBJ1-5, with D possibly being TRBD1 (5 bases). In germline, CDR1 is SGHDT, CDR2 YYEEEE. The V end lost 4 bases, the J end lost 5 bases, and 13 bases lay between the germline ends. The CDR3 is 14 amino acids. The CDR3 bases are TGTGCCAGCAGCGGGCAGGGAACATATCAGCCCCAGCATTTT. Its protein product is CASSGQGTYQPQHF.

The chain employs TRBV4-1 and TRBJ2-5, with TRBD2 matching 8 bases. V trimming: 0 bases; J trimming: 7 bases; junction bases outside the gene matches: 4. Germline lookup yields CDR1 MGHRA and CDR2 YSYEKL. The CDR3 consists of 14 residues. CDR3 sequence: CASSQEGAGGTQYF. CDR3 bases: TGCGCCAGCAGCCAAGAAGGCGCGGGGGGGACCCAGTACTTC.

This clone was observed a few times. The chain couples TRBV2 to TRBJ2-7; 9 bases fit TRBD2. CDR1 is SNHLY and CDR2 is FYNNEI in the germline V gene. The CDR3 has 14 residues. With V trimmed by 6 bases and J by 3 bases, 6 bases remained unmatched. This CDR3 is CASSIAGDVYEQYF. The DNA of the CDR3 is TGTGCCAGCAGCATAGCGGGAGATGTCTACGAGCAGTACTTC.

The CDR3 region is CASSLALTGNQPQHF. CDR3 bases: TGTGCCAGCAGCTTGGCTTTGACAGGGAATCAGCCCCAGCATTTT. The chain is built from TRBV5-6 and TRBJ1-5, with 7 bases matching TRBD1. J gave up 4 bases and V 0 bases, and 4 bases lay outside the gene matches. The CDR3 is made up of 15 amino acids. The germline CDR1 and CDR2 sequences are SGHDT and YYEEEE.

This clone was picked up one time. This sequence joins TRBV5-1 and TRBJ2-1; 8 nucleotides align to TRBD2. CDR3 length equals 16 residues. Looked up from germline, CDR1 is SGHRS and CDR2 is YFSETQ. V lost 5 bases to trimming and J lost 6 bases; unmatched junction nucleotides: 13. The CDR3 spells CASSLPGLERSNEQFF. CDR3 DNA sequence: TGCGCCAGCAGTTTACCGGGACTAGAGAGGTCCAATGAGCAGTTCTTC.

This chain uses TRBV25-1 with TRBJ1-2; TRBD1 aligns across 10 bases. J lost 2 bases, V lost 4 bases, and 4 bases had no gene match. CDR3 size: 15 residues. In germline, CDR1 is MGHDK, CDR2 SYGVNS. CDR3 bases: TGTGCCAGCAGTGGATTGGACAGGGGGAACTATGGCTACACCTTC. This codes for CASSGLDRGNYGYTF.

This chain uses TRBV11-1 with TRBJ2-3, with D possibly TRBD1 on 6 matching bases. The CDR3 runs to 16 residues. V was shortened by 5 bases and J by 4 bases, with 19 bases between the two germline ends. CDR1 and CDR2 (germline): SGHAT, FQDESV (reference sequence). CDR3 DNA: TGTGCCAGCAGCAGGACCGGGACAACGAAGGCAGATACGCAGTATTTT. It encodes CASSRTGTTKADTQYF. The full variable domain, rest sourced from reference TRBV11-1 and TRBJ2-3, is EAEVAQSPRYKITEKSQAVAFWCDPISGHATLYWYRQILGQGPELLVQFQDESVVDDSQLPKDRFSAERLKGVDSTLKIQPAELGDSAMYLCASSRTGTTKADTQYFGPGTRLTVL.

This clone was seen a handful of times. V and J are TRBV7-8 and TRBJ1-1; perhaps TRBD1 as D (5 bases). Germline lookup yields CDR1 SGHVS and CDR2 FQNEAQ. Trimming left V 6 bases short and J 0 bases short, with 14 bases between. The CDR3 covers 15 residues. The CDR3: CASSNRGSLNTEAFF. DNA of the CDR3: TGTGCCAGCAGTAATAGGGGAAGCTTGAACACTGAAGCTTTCTTT.

This chain links TRBV7-9 with TRBJ2-1; 8 bases agree with TRBD2. Trimming cost V 2 bases and J 8 bases; bases outside gene matches: 11. Germline V gene data show CDR1 as SEHNR and CDR2 as FQNEAQ (reference sequence). CDR3 length: 16 residues. CDR3 residues: CASSLKAGGPFDEQFF. In nucleotides, the CDR3 is TGTGCCAGCAGCTTAAAGGCGGGAGGTCCGTTCGATGAGCAGTTCTTC.